The clone carrying this T cell receptor (beta chain) appeared once. The antigen is undetermined. Trimming removed 6 bases from V and 16 bases from J; junction bases left unmatched: 9. CDR3 length: 11 residues. In germline, CDR1 is MNHNS, CDR2 SASEGT. This entry comes from a study of human versus mouse CDR3 diversity and MHC coevolution. Measured with immunoSEQ multiplex PCR; TCRdb has only the in-frame clones, and not every one. This table holds more than 55,000 clones, approximately 94% found once. Study-wide results and limits: Among all groups, most of the three human donors showed least clonal inequality.

The clonotype comes from a person in their sixties or seventies in good health. Sequenced: naive CD4+ T cells from blood. Described subset: CD45RO-negative CD62L-positive naive CD4 T cells. The chain links TRBV6-1 to TRBJ1-3, with 7 positions matching TRBD1. CDR3 DNA sequence: TGTGCCAGCAGATCAACCGGGACAGATTATTTT. It translates to CASRSTGTDYF.